These T cell receptor beta chains were read from a single sample in a study of identical twins. MiXCR, run by TCRdb on the 5' RACE reads, gives a single entry per CDR3 protein. The sample includes 410,000 or so distinct CDR3 sequences, around 20% of them seen just once. Sequencing was done on a sample of naive T cells sorted from blood. These receptors were obtained from a man over 45 in good health. Each CDR3 is given with its conserved first and last residue. Fields, in order: V gene, CDR3 protein.

TRBV4-3 CASSHLAGGPGNEQFF
TRBV7-2 CASSLKRQGFEQFF
TRBV24-1 CATGPRGAGEETQYF
TRBV29-1 CSATSAGANVLTF
TRBV20-1 CSAQGVRLYEQYF
TRBV25-1 CASSTTGASGYTF
TRBV29-1 CSVEGQGAWNEQFF
TRBV20-1 CSARDPSGDYNEQFF
TRBV10-3 CAISESGQRGNEQFF
TRBV7-8 CASSFGRVGTDTQYF
TRBV7-9 CASSSRQPATYEQYF
TRBV6-1 CASSLPGADYGYTF
TRBV20-1 CSARDRWTSGRAHEQFF
TRBV4-3 CASSQEASRPSSGNTIYF
TRBV4-2 CASSQGTGTSGVLYEQYF
TRBV20-1 CSASPGTFNPNEQFF
TRBV10-3 CATLQLQGVYGYTF
TRBV11-2 CASSLDLKGAGETQYF
TRBV12-3/TRBV12-4 CASSLWTGLGEQFF
TRBV12-3/TRBV12-4 CASRVSGSRSYNEQFF
TRBV11-1 CASSLSGDILGIQYF
TRBV29-1 CSVLPGGTSQETQYF
TRBV6-2/TRBV6-3 CASSAPGQITYEQYF
TRBV11-2 CASSFVRGGTGELFF
TRBV6-2/TRBV6-3 CASGVEGPWNEQFF
TRBV12-3/TRBV12-4 CASSPGGGPPGNEQFF
TRBV21-1 CASSKVETGIPLINEQFF
TRBV27 CASSLDRAIHSNQPQHF
TRBV6-6 CASGPSYNEQFF
TRBV15 CATSRVTGGYGYTF
TRBV7-2 CASSKIRDRGMATQYF
TRBV20-1 CSASRGAPASTNEQFF
TRBV7-3 CATSSRGLAVAGDNEQFF
TRBV4-2 CASSQASAKARNYGYTF
TRBV11-2 CASSRLMPDTQYF
TRBV6-2/TRBV6-3 CASSLDALIYNSPLHF
TRBV6-5 CASSYRTEETEAFF
TRBV3-1 CASSQDIRGEQYF
TRBV12-3/TRBV12-4 CASSVGGPDTGELFF
TRBV10-2 CASSAPPSAGTYNEQFF
TRBV6-1 CASSRQTRYQETQYF
TRBV9 CASSDGGGTGATREQYF
TRBV6-4 CASSEGRGDYNEQFF
TRBV5-1 CASTSTGNTEAFF
TRBV15 CATSKGSGPAETQYF
TRBV19 CASSVTGYNEQFF
TRBV20-1 CSASPLGEQYF
TRBV7-6 CASSSYFGEQYF
TRBV5-1 CASSLAGQDYEQYF
TRBV27 CASSPISGRANEQYF
TRBV4-2 CASSQEGQGFDEQYF
TRBV10-2 CASSDPGAAGRETQYF
TRBV18 CASSSSRGRKAHEQYF
TRBV20-1 CSASPGLVADTQYF
TRBV5-1 CASSRGGMGQTYEQYF
TRBV6-5 CASSYIAGATDTQYF
TRBV7-2 CASSSGQWETETQYF
TRBV7-2 CASSVTGRGTYNEQFF